These 26 T cell receptor beta chains share one sample of origin, sequenced in a study of T cell responses to AZD1222 COVID-19 vaccine. TCRdb keeps only in-frame clones here, not all; method: immunoSEQ multiplex PCR. The sample lists about 120,000 clones, around 87% seen once, with 10% in the top ten. The sample in question was peripheral blood, obtained on day 0 of AZD1222 vaccination. These receptors were obtained from an adult in good health.

The rearrangement links TRBV2 to TRBJ2-1, with 11 bases that match TRBD2. Germline CDR1 reads SNHLY; CDR2 reads FYNNEI. This CDR3 is built from 20 residues. V lost 6 bases and J lost 5; bases outside the gene matches: 21. This chain's CDR3 is CASRDTGLAGGSRRDNEQFF. The CDR3 DNA reads TGTGCCAGCAGGGACACCGGGCTAGCGGGGGGTTCAAGGCGGGACAATGAGCAGTTCTTC.

This clone was counted a single time. The chain has TRBV5-6 and TRBJ1-5; D is unclear. V dropped 0 bases and J dropped 0 bases, with 7 bases sitting between them. Per the germline V gene, CDR1 is SGHDT and CDR2 is YYEEEE. CDR3 length: 15 residues. CDR3 protein: CASSLVRYSNQPQHF. As DNA, the CDR3 is TGTGCCAGCAGCTTGGTAAGGTATAGCAATCAGCCCCAGCATTTT.

The rearrangement joins TRBV7-2 to TRBJ2-1, with D possibly matching TRBD2 (5 bases). CDR3 length: 14 amino acids. Germline V gene lookup returns CDR1 SGHTA and CDR2 FQGNSA. V was trimmed by 5 bases and J by 3 bases, leaving 11 bases between them. CDR3 amino acids: CASSPGLVYNEQFF. In DNA form, the CDR3 reads TGTGCCAGCAGCCCCGGACTCGTCTACAATGAGCAGTTCTTC.

The V call is TRBV7-2, the J call TRBJ2-2; D perhaps matches TRBD1 (5 bases). CDR1 and CDR2 (germline): SGHTA, FQGNSA. The CDR3 sequence is 15 residues long. Trimming left V 5 bases short and J 0 bases short, with 10 bases between. CDR3 nucleotide sequence: TGTGCCAGCAGCCGGCAGGGAACGAACACCGGGGAGCTGTTTTTT. Its translation: CASSRQGTNTGELFF.

This sequence joins TRBV5-5 and TRBJ1-2; TRBD1 is a possible D gene (5 bases). This CDR3 has 15 residues. V was pared by 2 bases and J by 4 bases, with 15 bases between. Germline values: CDR1 SGHKS, CDR2 YYEKEE (reference sequence). CDR3 loop: CASSFSGRLLYGYTF. The CDR3 DNA is TGTGCCAGCAGCTTTTCGGGACGGCTCCTCTATGGCTACACCTTC.

This chain joins TRBV10-3 and TRBJ1-3, with 10 bases lining up with TRBD1. Germline V CDR1 and CDR2: ENHRY, SYGVKD. Trimming removed 9 bases from V and 2 bases from J; junction bases left unmatched: 7. The CDR3 spans 15 residues. The CDR3 region has the DNA TGTGCCATTGCGACCGGGACAGGGGCTGGAAACACCATATATTTT. Its translation: CAIATGTGAGNTIYF.

This clone was counted a few times. The chain recombines TRBV5-4 with TRBJ1-2; D is undetermined. Germline values: CDR1 SGHNT, CDR2 YYREEE (reference sequence). The CDR3 is 12 residues long. The V gene lost 4 bases and the J gene lost 8 bases, with 12 bases spanning the gap. This CDR3 is CASSLPGRGYTF. Written as DNA, the CDR3 is TGTGCCAGCAGCCTCCCCGGCAGGGGCTACACCTTC.

The rearrangement uses TRBV10-3 and TRBJ1-1; TRBD1 is a possible D gene (5 bases). V lost 11 bases to trimming and J lost 0 bases, with 22 bases between them. Germline V gene data show CDR1 as ENHRY and CDR2 as SYGVKD. CDR3 length: 16 amino acids. The CDR3 DNA reads TGTGCCGTTGGGGGGGGATCAGACTTGATGAACACTGAAGCTTTCTTT. It specifies CAVGGGSDLMNTEAFF.

There are a few counts of this clone. V gene TRBV9 combines with J gene TRBJ1-2; 8 bases line up with TRBD1. CDR1 SGDLS and CDR2 YYNGEE come from the germline V gene. The V and J ends lost 0 bases and 8 bases, in that order; junction bases with no gene match: 15. The CDR3 extends over 17 amino acids. The CDR3 spells CASSVAEGLRQGSGYTF. CDR3 DNA sequence: TGTGCCAGCAGCGTAGCTGAAGGGTTAAGACAGGGGAGCGGCTACACCTTC.

This chain joins TRBV2 and TRBJ1-1; D is uncertain. CDR3 size: 13 residues. Trimming left V 4 bases short and J 6 bases short, with 12 bases between. Germline lookup yields CDR1 SNHLY and CDR2 FYNNEI. The CDR3 loop is CASSATRIPEAFF. The CDR3 coding sequence is TGTGCCAGCAGTGCAACACGGATTCCTGAAGCTTTCTTT.

The chain is built from TRBV29-1 and TRBJ1-2; TRBD1 matches 10 bases. CDR1 is SQVTM and CDR2 is ANQGSEA in the germline V gene. The CDR3 sequence is 12 residues long. Losses at the gene ends were 7 bases for V and 7 bases for J; bases not matched to a gene: 6. The CDR3 DNA is TGCAGCGGAGGACAGGGGGAAGGTGGCTACACCTTC. It specifies CSGGQGEGGYTF.

The chain recombines TRBV10-3 with TRBJ1-1, with 9 positions matching TRBD1. CDR3 length: 14 amino acids. Germline CDR1 reads ENHRY; CDR2 reads SYGVKD. V was pared by 11 bases and J by 0 bases, with 7 bases of the junction left unmatched. CDR3 sequence: CAVGGDRVNTEAFF. The CDR3 DNA reads TGTGCCGTTGGCGGGGACAGGGTGAACACTGAAGCTTTCTTT.

J is TRBJ1-2 and V is TRBV19; no clear D. Per germline, CDR1 LNHDA and CDR2 SQIVND (reference sequence). V lost 5 bases and J 0 bases, leaving 13 bases between the germline ends. The CDR3 totals 15 residues. CDR3 DNA: TGTGCCAGTAGTGGCAGAGTACCAGCTAACTATGGCTACACCTTC. Translated, it gives CASSGRVPANYGYTF.

The chain is built from TRBV2 and TRBJ2-5; D remains unclear. There are 11 residues in the CDR3. Germline loops: CDR1 SNHLY, CDR2 FYNNEI. V lost 8 bases and J lost 0, with 4 bases in between. CDR3 sequence (DNA): TGTGCCAGCCAGTACCAAGAGACCCAGTACTTC. It encodes CASQYQETQYF.

The chain links TRBV10-3 to TRBJ1-5; D is unresolved. Germline CDR1 is ENHRY and CDR2 is SYGVKD. Trimming removed 2 bases from V and 2 bases from J, with 10 bases in between. The CDR3 is 15 residues long. CDR3 loop: CAISEGGIGNQPQHF. In DNA form, the CDR3 reads TGTGCCATCAGTGAGGGTGGGATCGGCAATCAGCCCCAGCATTTT.

The chain uses TRBV3-1 (or the pseudogene TRBV3-2) and TRBJ1-6, with a weak D call TRBD1 (5 bases). With 1 base removed from V and 10 bases from J, the gap between germline ends came to 14 bases. This CDR3 has 15 amino acids. CDR1 is LGHDT, CDR2 YNNKEL, per germline (reference sequence). The CDR3 protein is CASSQGGDAGSPLHF. DNA of the CDR3: TGTGCCAGCAGCCAAGGGGGGGATGCAGGCTCACCCCTCCACTTT.

The chain joins TRBV4-2 to TRBJ1-1; TRBD1 matches at 8 bases. The V segment lost 0 bases and the J segment 4 bases; nucleotides outside the gene matches: 10. CDR1 and CDR2 from the germline V gene are LGHNA and YNFKEQ. This CDR3 is 17 amino acids long. CDR3 region: CASSQEGAGGEGTEAFF. The CDR3 DNA follows: TGTGCCAGCAGCCAAGAAGGGGCAGGGGGCGAGGGCACTGAAGCTTTCTTT.

This chain connects TRBV28 to TRBJ1-1; D gene uncertain. V dropped 4 bases and J dropped 0 bases, with 3 bases sitting between them. The CDR3 consists of 12 residues. The germline CDR1 and CDR2 sequences are MDHEN and SYDVKM. The CDR3 loop is CASSSVNTEAFF. For the CDR3, the DNA is TGTGCCAGCAGTTCCGTGAACACTGAAGCTTTCTTT.

The chain uses TRBV5-1 and TRBJ1-4; 8 bases agree with TRBD1. The CDR3 loop spans 15 amino acids. V dropped 1 base and J dropped 6; count of bases not matched to a gene: 5. Germline lookup yields CDR1 SGHRS and CDR2 YFSETQ. The DNA of the CDR3 is TGCGCCAGCAGCTTGATCTCAGGGGGCGATGAAAAACTGTTTTTT. This codes for CASSLISGGDEKLFF.

The chain employs TRBV2 and TRBJ1-5; no firm D call. Germline V CDR1 and CDR2: SNHLY, FYNNEI. Trimming stripped 1 base from V and 0 bases from J, with 13 bases between. CDR3 size: 17 residues. The CDR3 sequence is CASSEGAGSYSNQPQHF. For the CDR3, the DNA is TGTGCCAGCAGTGAAGGCGCGGGAAGCTATAGCAATCAGCCCCAGCATTTT.

The chain joins TRBV6-5 to TRBJ2-5; 9 positions match TRBD2. The germline CDR1 and CDR2 sequences are MNHEY and SVGAGI. V was clipped by 6 bases and J by 3 bases; unmatched bases: 8. This CDR3 spans 15 amino acids. DNA of the CDR3: TGTGCCAGCAGGTCCCAGCGGGGGGTAGAAGAGACCCAGTACTTC. This codes for CASRSQRGVEETQYF.

The gene calls are TRBV27 and TRBJ2-1, with 9 bases aligning to TRBD1. Germline CDR1 and CDR2: MNHEY and SMNVEV (reference sequence). V trimming: 4 bases; J trimming: 9 bases; junction bases outside the gene matches: 7. The CDR3 contains 14 residues. The CDR3 sequence: CASSSGTGWSEQFF. DNA of the CDR3: TGTGCCAGCAGTTCGGGGACAGGGTGGAGTGAGCAGTTCTTC.

The chain recombines TRBV5-4 with TRBJ2-6; weak D call: TRBD2 (7 bases). Germline-derived CDR1 and CDR2 are SGHNT and YYREEE (reference sequence). The CDR3 length is 20 residues. Trimming removed 4 bases at V and 3 bases at J, with 26 bases between. The CDR3 region has the DNA TGTGCCAGCAGCCCGGGCTGGGGCGGGGGCGCTTTTGGTGGGGCCAACGTCCTGACTTTC. The encoded protein is CASSPGWGGGAFGGANVLTF.

The chain has TRBV27 and TRBJ1-2; D remains ambiguous. V lost 8 bases to trimming and J lost 4 bases, with 20 bases between them. The CDR3 consists of 15 residues. Germline CDR1 MNHEY, CDR2 SMNVEV (reference sequence). The CDR3 sequence is CASGPGDGRVYGYTF. The CDR3 region has the DNA TGTGCCAGCGGCCCAGGCGACGGTAGGGTCTATGGCTACACCTTC.

The V call is TRBV2, the J call TRBJ2-7, with D tentatively TRBD1 (6 bases). V was shortened by 5 bases and J by 3 bases, with 17 bases between the two germline ends. The germline gives CDR1 SNHLY, CDR2 FYNNEI. This CDR3 is 15 amino acids long. This CDR3 is CASSPARQGNYEQYF. The CDR3 DNA is TGTGCCAGCAGTCCCGCCCGGCAGGGGAACTACGAGCAGTACTTC.

The chain uses TRBV28 and TRBJ1-2, with 7 bases lining up with TRBD1. V lost 1 base to trimming and J lost 4 bases; unmatched junction nucleotides: 3. This CDR3 spans 14 amino acids. Germline assignment: CDR1 MDHEN and CDR2 SYDVKM. CDR3 bases: TGTGCCAGCAGTTTATTACAGGGGATCTATGGCTACACCTTC. This gives the protein CASSLLQGIYGYTF.